Here is one T cell receptor (beta chain) with its context. The authors amplified TCR beta CDR3 regions, and they did so from RNA transcripts for repertoire sequencing. Following a first-round RT-PCR that used HTBI primers, a second-round multiplex PCR was carried out. From the multiplex PCR reads, TCRdb called clonotypes with MiXCR, one entry per CDR3 protein. There are about 660,000 distinct CDR3 sequences in the sample; under 50% occur only once, and around 3.3% lies in the top ten. These data are taken from a study of Graves' ophthalmopathy and Graves' hyperthyroidism. The length of the CDR3 is 15 residues. The V gene's germline CDR1 is DFQATT and CDR2 SNEGSKA (reference sequence). The V and J ends lost 0 bases and 4 bases, in that order; junction bases with no gene match: 8. Ophthalmopathy donors showed moderate-to-severe activity, CAS ≥3, NOSPECS ≥4 and a duration under 3 months.

This rearrangement joins TRBV20-1 to TRBJ2-5, with 7 bases matching TRBD1. The TCR was taken from an adult man with Graves' ophthalmopathy. The specimen was peripheral blood. The chain's CDR3 is CSARDQTGRGETQYF. CDR3 bases: TGCAGTGCTAGAGATCAGACAGGGAGAGGAGAGACCCAGTACTTC.